This record looks at one TCR beta chain sequence and its context. At least ten counts were recorded for this clonotype. What this receptor recognizes is not known. Qualities for individual bases were not recorded, and no much larger clone is one base off. The germline V gene specifies MNHEY as CDR1 and SVGEGT as CDR2. Its CDR3 holds 12 amino acids, cysteine through phenylalanine. Only the CDR3 DNA is retained, 36 bases long and in frame from the first base. Between the V and J ends, shortened by 4 bases and 0 bases respectively, the junction contains 3 bases. This sample is part of a study of T-cell memory formation after mild COVID-19 (dated by TCRdb to about 2021). For the wider study: TCR sequence clusters from the two donors were largely donor specific. Two young, previously healthy adult volunteers, one female and one male, were included in the cohort. Longitudinal TCRalpha and TCRbeta repertoire sequencing tracked T-cell clones expanding and contracting after mild COVID-19 in two donors. Here is what the overall study found, with its caveats: Contracting CD4+ clones turned up mainly in the CM and EM memory subsets, whereas EMRA was where CD8+ clones were enriched. SARS-CoV-2 specificity was not confirmed for the second-wave clones peaking on day 37. The study covered only a couple of mild cases, and larger cohorts including severe cases with pre-infection samples were considered necessary. Clones contracting from day 15 to 85 had balanced CD4/CD8 phenotypes, while a second wave expanding from day 15 to 37 was biased towards CD4+. Some responding clones were detected in pre-infection memory, suggesting pre-existing cross-reactive memory T cells joined the SARS-CoV-2 response.

The instrument was an Illumina NovaSeq 6000. cDNA libraries for TCRalpha and TCRbeta were prepared by 5'RACE using constant-segment primers, with sample barcodes and unique molecular identifiers added. RNA was extracted from every sample with Trizol reagent. Libraries were amplified in two PCR steps, with a second sample barcode and Illumina TruSeq adapters added in the second step. Sequencing of the libraries was done on an Illumina NovaSeq, producing 2 x 150 bp paired-end reads. As for how the authors treated the data: Demultiplexing of reads and collapsing into UMI-guided consensus sequences were performed with migec v1.2.7. Using mixcr v2.1.11, UMI consensuses were aligned to TRA and TRB V and J templates and then assembled into clonotypes. Expanded or contracted clonotypes were those called significant by both edgeR and NoisET, with noise models trained on biological replicates. For edgeR calls, the thresholds were a false discovery rate-adjusted p below 0.01 and a log2 fold-change of 1. PCA with hierarchical clustering of max-normalized trajectories of the 1000 most abundant clonotypes was used as exploratory dynamics analysis. Separately sequenced CD4+ and CD8+ repertoires were used to assign a CD4 or CD8 phenotype to each responding clone. TCRdb ran its own pipeline on the public reads, namely fastp trimming at Q25 and MiXCR clone calling, and kept in-frame beta chains. Merged by CDR3 protein, the rows form single entries marked with the most common genes and DNA. TCRdb assigned the V and J calls; the authors' analysis was not used. Within this sample are roughly 29,000 distinct CDR3 sequences, with 12% of them counted one time only. Jointly, the top ten make up around 15% of the sample.

PBMCs were isolated by Ficoll-Paque density gradient centrifugation. The sequencing input was PBMCs or a T cell subset sorted from them (not recorded which). The V and J genes are TRBV6-2 or TRBV6-3 and TRBJ1-2; the D gene is unclear. This clonotype was sampled from an adult woman who had mild COVID-19 (a few samples of this study predate the infection). The sample titles of this study are shuffled in the database, so cell type and time point are left out; the donor was told from shared clones. The CDR3 is CASSWTNYGYTF. The bases read TGTGCCAGCAGTTGGACTAACTATGGCTACACCTTC.